The 18 T cell receptor beta chains below all came from one sample that was sequenced in a study of blood T cell repertoires in COVID-19. Generated by immunoSEQ multiplex PCR, the TCRdb table keeps only in-frame clones and is missing some. This table has approximately 200,000 clones, 75% to 90% appearing once. The sequenced sample consisted of PBMCs or T cells enriched from blood (not recorded which). These receptors came from a young woman in a cohort exposed to, infected with or recovered from COVID-19 (not recorded which).

The chain joins TRBV2 to TRBJ1-1; 8 positions agree with TRBD1. This CDR3 is built from 16 residues. Trimming cost V 5 bases and J 1 base; bases outside gene matches: 9. Germline values: CDR1 SNHLY, CDR2 FYNNEI. Here the CDR3 reads CASSLDKDRENTEAFF. In DNA form, the CDR3 reads TGTGCCAGCAGTTTAGACAAGGACAGGGAGAACACTGAAGCTTTCTTT.

This clone was picked up a small number of times. The chain carries TRBV9 and TRBJ2-1, with D tentatively TRBD1 (6 bases). This CDR3 has 15 residues. Deletions cut 10 bases from V and 2 bases from J, with 19 bases between. Germline V gene sequence: CDR1 SGDLS, CDR2 YYNGEE. The CDR3 DNA reads as TGTGCCCCAGAGATGGGGGACACCCCCTACAATGAGCAGTTCTTC. Protein sequence: CAPEMGDTPYNEQFF.

The sample holds a few counts of this clone. The chain combines TRBV7-8 with TRBJ2-1, with 11 bases fitting TRBD2. There are 15 residues in the CDR3. Germline loops: CDR1 SGHVS, CDR2 FQNEAQ. J was trimmed by 8 bases and V by 3 bases; bases with no gene match: 6. This CDR3 reads CASSLVAGGPDEQFF. The CDR3 DNA reads as TGTGCCAGCAGCTTGGTAGCGGGGGGGCCAGATGAGCAGTTCTTC. The full variable domain, rest sourced from reference TRBV7-8 and TRBJ2-1, is GAGVSQSPRYKVAKRGQDVALRCDPISGHVSLFWYQQALGQGPEFLTYFQNEAQLDKSGLPSDRFFAERPEGSVSTLKIQRTQQEDSAVYLCASSLVAGGPDEQFFGPGTRLTVL.

The chain recombines TRBV14 with TRBJ2-7; 12 bases are a match to TRBD2. Germline V CDR1 and CDR2: SGHDN, FVKESK. This CDR3 contains 18 residues. Trimming cost V 0 bases and J 6 bases; bases outside gene matches: 12. CDR3 residues: CASSQDRLAGAFFSEQYF. CDR3 in DNA: TGTGCCAGCAGCCAAGATCGACTAGCGGGAGCCTTCTTCTCCGAGCAGTACTTC.

The chain uses TRBV19 and TRBJ1-5; tentatively, D is TRBD1 (5 bases). CDR1 and CDR2 (germline): LNHDA, SQIVND (reference sequence). The CDR3 is 14 amino acids. The V end was cut by 3 bases, the J end by 7 bases, with 13 bases between. This CDR3 is CASSISGGGQPQHF. The CDR3 DNA is TGTGCCAGTAGTATTTCGGGGGGAGGCCAGCCCCAGCATTTT.

This chain connects TRBV5-5 to TRBJ1-5; D is possibly TRBD1 (5 bases). The length of the CDR3 is 12 residues. The germline V and J ends were trimmed by 4 bases and 7 bases, with 9 bases remaining between them. Germline V gene lookup returns CDR1 SGHKS and CDR2 YYEKEE (reference sequence). The CDR3 region is CASSQGTQPQHF. CDR3 nucleotides: TGTGCCAGCAGCCAGGGTACGCAGCCCCAGCATTTT.

The chain uses TRBV3-1 (or the pseudogene TRBV3-2) and TRBJ1-5; D is unresolved. The V and J ends lost 4 bases and 5 bases respectively, with 9 bases between them. The CDR3 spans 13 residues. Germline CDR1 reads LGHDT; CDR2 reads YNNKEL (reference sequence). CDR3 DNA: TGTGCCAGCAGCCGACGGGTCCATCAGCCCCAGCATTTT. This gives the protein CASSRRVHQPQHF.

This clone was observed once. V and J are TRBV5-4 and TRBJ1-6, with 7 bases lining up with TRBD1. V shed 4 bases, J shed 8 bases, and the junction held 9 bases outside the gene matches. CDR1 SGHNT and CDR2 YYREEE come from the germline V gene (reference sequence). The length of the CDR3 is 15 residues. The CDR3 sequence: CASSAYRGMDSPLHF. CDR3 DNA sequence: TGTGCCAGCAGCGCATACAGGGGTATGGATTCACCCCTCCACTTT.

A note on this clone: The same CDR3 is also encoded by other DNA sequences in this sample. The chain couples TRBV10-1 to TRBJ2-7; the D is unclear. Germline V gene sequence: CDR1 WNHNN, CDR2 SYGVQD (reference sequence). V gave up 2 bases and J gave up 1 base, with 6 bases separating them. This CDR3 spans 13 amino acids. CDR3 in amino acids: CASSEGQSYEQYF. The CDR3 DNA reads TGCGCCAGCAGTGAGGGGCAATCCTACGAGCAGTACTTC.

V usage is TRBV11-2 and J usage is TRBJ2-7, with TRBD2 matching over 9 bases. Germline CDR1 reads SGHAT; CDR2 reads FQNNGV. The CDR3 covers 15 residues. With 10 bases clipped from V and 1 base from J, the junction kept 11 bases outside the gene matches. In DNA, the CDR3 is TGTGCCATCACTCGCCCCAGCGGGGGGTCCTACGAGCAGTACTTC. This codes for CAITRPSGGSYEQYF.

The rearrangement links TRBV29-1 to TRBJ1-6; tentative D call: TRBD1 (6 bases). CDR1 SQVTM and CDR2 ANQGSEA come from the germline V gene. The length of the CDR3 is 12 residues. Trimming shortened V by 7 bases and J by 7 bases, and 11 bases separated the two germline ends. In nucleotides, the CDR3 is TGCAGCGCCTCGGACAGCAATTCACCCCTCCACTTT. It encodes CSASDSNSPLHF.

The J gene is TRBJ2-5, the V gene TRBV10-3, with D perhaps matching TRBD1 (6 bases). The V end lost 3 bases, the J end lost 5 bases, and 10 bases lay between the germline ends. The germline V gene has CDR1 ENHRY and CDR2 SYGVKD. The CDR3 is made up of 13 amino acids. In DNA form, the CDR3 reads TGTGCCATCAGTGAACAGGGTAGGGAGACCCAGTACTTC. Translation gives CAISEQGRETQYF.

This sequence joins TRBV27 and TRBJ1-1; a possible D gene is TRBD1 (6 bases). This CDR3 has 14 residues. V lost 4 bases to trimming and J lost 4 bases, with 13 bases between them. Germline CDR1 is MNHEY and CDR2 is SMNVEV (reference sequence). CDR3 in DNA: TGTGCCAGCAGTTCGACAGGTAAGGGCACTGAAGCTTTCTTT. Protein sequence: CASSSTGKGTEAFF.

This clone came up once. The chain recombines TRBV9 with TRBJ1-1, with no clear D. V lost 3 bases to trimming and J lost 1 base, with 10 bases between them. CDR1 and CDR2 (germline): SGDLS, YYNGEE. The CDR3 totals 14 residues. The CDR3 nucleotides read TGTGCCAGCAGCGAGCCCACAGAGAACACTGAAGCTTTCTTT. It yields the protein CASSEPTENTEAFF. The whole variable domain, remainder taken from reference TRBV9 and TRBJ1-1, is DSGVTQTPKHLITATGQRVTLRCSPRSGDLSVYWYQQSLDQGLQFLIQYYNGEERAKGNILERFSAQQFPDLHSELNLSSLELGDSALYFCASSEPTENTEAFFGQGTRLTVV.

This clone was found a few times. The chain has TRBV19 and TRBJ1-1, with a tentative D call TRBD1 (6 bases). Germline assignment: CDR1 LNHDA and CDR2 SQIVND (reference sequence). The length of the CDR3 is 13 residues. With 8 bases removed from V and 5 bases from J, the gap between germline ends came to 15 bases. CDR3 DNA: TGTGCCAGTCTGTCTTTGAGGGGGACTGAAGCTTTCTTT. This gives the protein CASLSLRGTEAFF.

The count of this clone is one. The CDR3 region has the DNA TGTGCCAGCAGCCCACAGGGAGCGGATAACACCATATATTTT. Residues: CASSPQGADNTIYF. The V call is TRBV7-3, the J call TRBJ1-3; TRBD1 is a possible D gene (6 bases). The CDR3 is made up of 14 amino acids. Germline V lookup: CDR1 SGHTA, CDR2 FQGTGA. Trimming pared 5 bases from V and 7 bases from J, leaving 15 bases between.

The chain employs TRBV5-1 and TRBJ1-2; 10 nucleotides agree with TRBD1. V was pared by 4 bases and J by 3 bases, with 9 bases of the junction left unmatched. The CDR3 runs 16 residues. The germline V gene encodes CDR1 SGHRS and CDR2 YFSETQ. CDR3 residues: CASSLTTGGVDYGYTF. CDR3 DNA sequence: TGCGCCAGCAGCCTAACGACAGGGGGCGTAGACTATGGCTACACCTTC. Full variable domain (rest looked up from reference TRBV5-1 and TRBJ1-2): KAGVTQTPRYLIKTRGQQVTLSCSPISGHRSVSWYQQTPGQGLQFLFEYFSETQRNKGNFPGRFSGRQFSNSRSEMNVSTLELGDSALYLCASSLTTGGVDYGYTFGSGTRLTVV.

For this clone: Its ends do not fully match the called genes, so a read error is possible. The chain is built from TRBV14 and TRBJ1-1; weak D call: TRBD1 (6 bases). The germline CDR1 and CDR2 sequences are SGHDN and FVKESK. This CDR3 contains 15 residues. CDR3 loop: CASSQGRQGHTEAFF. DNA for the CDR3: TGTGCCAGCAGTCAAGGGCGCCAGGGGCACACTGAAGCTTTCTTT.